Included here is one TCR beta chain sequence, with context. This sample was included in a study of Ad26.COV2.S vaccination and SARS-CoV-2 variants. This CDR3 comprises 13 residues. Trimming took 0 bases from V and 4 from J, leaving 6 bases between them. Germline CDR1 reads KGHSH; CDR2 reads LQKENI. This table comes from immunoSEQ multiplex PCR, and its TCRdb copy is limited to in-frame clones, with some not included. The data show nearly 95,000 clones, more than 65% seen once. Sequencing was performed on peripheral blood, taken after recovery from COVID-19. The TCR sequence derives from a human donor who had recovered from COVID-19. V and J are TRBV18 and TRBJ1-2; D perhaps matches TRBD1 (5 bases). The CDR3 reads CASSPPGGYGYTF. As DNA, the CDR3 is TGTGCCAGCTCACCACCGGGGGGCTATGGCTACACCTTC.